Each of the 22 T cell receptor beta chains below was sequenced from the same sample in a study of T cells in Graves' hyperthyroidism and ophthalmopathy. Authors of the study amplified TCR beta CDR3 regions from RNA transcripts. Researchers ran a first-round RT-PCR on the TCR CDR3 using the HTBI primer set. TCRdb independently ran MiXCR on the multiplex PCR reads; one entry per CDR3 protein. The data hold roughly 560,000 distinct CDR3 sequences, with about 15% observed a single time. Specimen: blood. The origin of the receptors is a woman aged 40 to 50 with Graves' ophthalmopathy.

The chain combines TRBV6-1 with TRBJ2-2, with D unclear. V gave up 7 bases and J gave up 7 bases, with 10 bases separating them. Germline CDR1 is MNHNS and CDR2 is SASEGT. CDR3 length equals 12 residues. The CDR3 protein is CASTVLSGELFF. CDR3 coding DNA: TGTGCCAGCACAGTTTTGAGCGGGGAGCTGTTTTTT.

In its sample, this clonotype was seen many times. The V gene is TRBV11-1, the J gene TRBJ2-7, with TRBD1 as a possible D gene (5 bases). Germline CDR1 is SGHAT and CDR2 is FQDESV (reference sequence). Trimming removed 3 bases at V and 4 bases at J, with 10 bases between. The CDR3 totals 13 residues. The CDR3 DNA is TGTGCCAGCAGCTTGAACAGGCTTTACGAGCAGTACTTC. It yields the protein CASSLNRLYEQYF.

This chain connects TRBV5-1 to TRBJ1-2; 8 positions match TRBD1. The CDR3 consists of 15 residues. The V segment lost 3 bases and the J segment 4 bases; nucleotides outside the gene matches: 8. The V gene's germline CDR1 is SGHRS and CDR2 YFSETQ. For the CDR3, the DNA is TGCGCCAGCAGCTCAACCTCCGGGACAGGCTATGGCTACACCTTC. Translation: CASSSTSGTGYGYTF.

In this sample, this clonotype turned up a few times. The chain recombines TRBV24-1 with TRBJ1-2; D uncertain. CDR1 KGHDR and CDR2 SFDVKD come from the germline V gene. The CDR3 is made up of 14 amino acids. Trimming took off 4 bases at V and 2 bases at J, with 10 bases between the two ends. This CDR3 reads CATSDGRVNYGYTF. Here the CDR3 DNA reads TGTGCCACCAGTGACGGTAGGGTCAACTATGGCTACACCTTC.

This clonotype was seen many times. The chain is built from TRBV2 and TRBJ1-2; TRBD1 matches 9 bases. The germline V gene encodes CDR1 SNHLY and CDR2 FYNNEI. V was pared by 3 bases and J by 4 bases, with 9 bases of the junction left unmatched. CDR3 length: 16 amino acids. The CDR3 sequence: CASSEDRGVPPYGYTF. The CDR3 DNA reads TGTGCCAGCAGTGAGGACAGGGGCGTCCCTCCCTATGGCTACACCTTC.

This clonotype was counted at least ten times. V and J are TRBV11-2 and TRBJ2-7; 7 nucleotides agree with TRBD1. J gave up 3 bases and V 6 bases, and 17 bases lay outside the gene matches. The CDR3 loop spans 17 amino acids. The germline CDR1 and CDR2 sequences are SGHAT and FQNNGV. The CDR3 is CASRRPGQTPDVYEQYF. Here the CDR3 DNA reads TGTGCCAGCAGAAGACCGGGACAGACGCCAGACGTCTACGAGCAGTACTTC. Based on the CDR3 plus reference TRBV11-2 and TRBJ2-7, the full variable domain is EAGVAQSPRYKIIEKRQSVAFWCNPISGHATLYWYQQILGQGPKLLIQFQNNGVVDDSQLPKDRFSAERLKGVDSTLKIQPAKLEDSAVYLCASRRPGQTPDVYEQYFGPGTRLTVT.

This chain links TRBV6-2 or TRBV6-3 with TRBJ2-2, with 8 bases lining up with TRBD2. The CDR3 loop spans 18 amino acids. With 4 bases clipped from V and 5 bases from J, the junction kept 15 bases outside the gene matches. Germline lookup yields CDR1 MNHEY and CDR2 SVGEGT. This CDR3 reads CASSSFQGAGGATGELFF. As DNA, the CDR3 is TGTGCCAGCAGTTCCTTCCAGGGTGCCGGGGGGGCGACCGGGGAGCTGTTTTTT.

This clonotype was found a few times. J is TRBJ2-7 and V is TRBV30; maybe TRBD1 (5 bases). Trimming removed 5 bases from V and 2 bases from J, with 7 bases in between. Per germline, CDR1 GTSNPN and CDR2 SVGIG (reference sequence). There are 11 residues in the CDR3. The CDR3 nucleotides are TGTGCCTGGGGACACACCTACGAGCAGTACTTC. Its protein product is CAWGHTYEQYF.

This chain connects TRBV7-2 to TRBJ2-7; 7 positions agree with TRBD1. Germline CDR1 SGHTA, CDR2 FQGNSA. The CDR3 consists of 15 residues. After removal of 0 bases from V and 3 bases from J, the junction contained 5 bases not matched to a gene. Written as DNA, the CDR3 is TGTGCCAGCAGCTTAGCCAGGACAGGTGGCTACGAGCAGTACTTC. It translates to CASSLARTGGYEQYF. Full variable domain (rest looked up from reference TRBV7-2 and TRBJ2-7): GAGVSQSPSNKVTEKGKDVELRCDPISGHTALYWYRQSLGQGLEFLIYFQGNSAPDKSGLPSDRFSAERTGGSVSTLTIQRTQQEDSAVYLCASSLARTGGYEQYFGPGTRLTVT.

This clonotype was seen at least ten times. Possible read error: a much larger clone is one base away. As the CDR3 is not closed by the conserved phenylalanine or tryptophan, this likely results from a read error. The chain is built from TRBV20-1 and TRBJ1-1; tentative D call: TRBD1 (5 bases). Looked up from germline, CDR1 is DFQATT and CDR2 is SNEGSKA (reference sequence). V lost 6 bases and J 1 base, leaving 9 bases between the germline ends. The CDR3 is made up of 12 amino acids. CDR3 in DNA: TGCAGTGCCGAGAGGGGGAACACTGAAGCTTTCCTT. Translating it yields CSAERGNTEAFL.

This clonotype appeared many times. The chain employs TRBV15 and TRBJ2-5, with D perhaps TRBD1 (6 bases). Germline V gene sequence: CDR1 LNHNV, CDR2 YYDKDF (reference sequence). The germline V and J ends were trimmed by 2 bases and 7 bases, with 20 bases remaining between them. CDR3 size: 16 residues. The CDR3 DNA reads TGTGCCACCAGCAGAAAGACAGGTCTAGGTGGGGTGACCCAGTACTTC. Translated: CATSRKTGLGGVTQYF.

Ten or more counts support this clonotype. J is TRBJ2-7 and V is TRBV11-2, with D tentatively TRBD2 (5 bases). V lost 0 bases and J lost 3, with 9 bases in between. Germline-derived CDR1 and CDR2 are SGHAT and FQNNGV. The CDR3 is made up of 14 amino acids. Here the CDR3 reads CASSLDLGVYEQYF. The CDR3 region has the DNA TGTGCCAGCAGCTTAGATCTGGGAGTCTACGAGCAGTACTTC. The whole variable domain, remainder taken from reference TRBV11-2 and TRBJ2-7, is EAGVAQSPRYKIIEKRQSVAFWCNPISGHATLYWYQQILGQGPKLLIQFQNNGVVDDSQLPKDRFSAERLKGVDSTLKIQPAKLEDSAVYLCASSLDLGVYEQYFGPGTRLTVT.

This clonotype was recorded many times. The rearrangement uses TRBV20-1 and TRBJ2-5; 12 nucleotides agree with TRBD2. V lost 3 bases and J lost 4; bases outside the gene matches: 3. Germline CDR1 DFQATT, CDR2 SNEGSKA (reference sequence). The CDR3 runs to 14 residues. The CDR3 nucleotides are TGCAGTGCTAGCGAACTAGCGGGGGGAGAGACCCAGTACTTC. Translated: CSASELAGGETQYF.

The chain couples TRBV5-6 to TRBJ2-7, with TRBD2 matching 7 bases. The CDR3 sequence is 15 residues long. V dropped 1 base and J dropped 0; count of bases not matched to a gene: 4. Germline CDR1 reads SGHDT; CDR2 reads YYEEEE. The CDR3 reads CASSLRGVDSYEQYF. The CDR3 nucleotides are TGTGCCAGCAGCTTGCGGGGGGTGGACTCCTACGAGCAGTACTTC.

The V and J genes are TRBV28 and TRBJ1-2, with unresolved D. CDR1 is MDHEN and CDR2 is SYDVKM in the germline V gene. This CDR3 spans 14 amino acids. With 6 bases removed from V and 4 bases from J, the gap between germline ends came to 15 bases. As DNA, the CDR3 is TGTGCCAGCAGATCCCAGCGCCTTTTCTATGGCTACACCTTC. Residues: CASRSQRLFYGYTF.

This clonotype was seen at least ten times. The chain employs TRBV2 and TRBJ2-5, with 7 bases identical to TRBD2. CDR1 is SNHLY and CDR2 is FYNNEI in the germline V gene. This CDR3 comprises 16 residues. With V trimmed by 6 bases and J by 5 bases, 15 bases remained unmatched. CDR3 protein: CASRETRLADTETQYF. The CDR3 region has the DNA TGTGCCAGCAGGGAAACCCGACTAGCTGACACTGAGACCCAGTACTTC.

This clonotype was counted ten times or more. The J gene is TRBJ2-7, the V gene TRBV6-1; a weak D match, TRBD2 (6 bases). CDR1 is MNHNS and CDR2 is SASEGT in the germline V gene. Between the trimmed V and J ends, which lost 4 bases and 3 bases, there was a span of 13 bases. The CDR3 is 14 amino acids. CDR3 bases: TGTGCCAGCAGTGCCCACGGGGGTCTCTACGAGCAGTACTTC. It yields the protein CASSAHGGLYEQYF.

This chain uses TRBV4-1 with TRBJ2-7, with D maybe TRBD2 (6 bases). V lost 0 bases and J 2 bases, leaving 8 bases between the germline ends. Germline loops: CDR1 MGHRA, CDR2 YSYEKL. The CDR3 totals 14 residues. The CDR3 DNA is TGCGCCAGCAGCCAAGACTGGGAGGCCTACGAGCAGTACTTC. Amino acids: CASSQDWEAYEQYF.

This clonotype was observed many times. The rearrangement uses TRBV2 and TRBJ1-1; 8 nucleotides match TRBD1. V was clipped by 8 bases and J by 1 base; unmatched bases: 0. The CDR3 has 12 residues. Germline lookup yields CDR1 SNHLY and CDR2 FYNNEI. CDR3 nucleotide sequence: TGTGCCAGCGGACAGGGGAACACTGAAGCTTTCTTT. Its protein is CASGQGNTEAFF. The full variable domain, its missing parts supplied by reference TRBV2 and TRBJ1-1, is EPEVTQTPSHQVTQMGQEVILRCVPISNHLYFYWYRQILGQKVEFLVSFYNNEISEKSEIFDDQFSVERPDGSNFTLKIRSTKLEDSAMYFCASGQGNTEAFFGQGTRLTVV.

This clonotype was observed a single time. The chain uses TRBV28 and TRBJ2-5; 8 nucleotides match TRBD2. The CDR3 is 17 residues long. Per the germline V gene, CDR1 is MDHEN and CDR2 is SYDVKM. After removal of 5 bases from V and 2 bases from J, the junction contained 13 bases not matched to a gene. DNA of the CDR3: TGTGCCAGCAGTCCCGGGGGAGCGGGAGCGATGCAAGAGACCCAGTACTTC. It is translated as CASSPGGAGAMQETQYF.

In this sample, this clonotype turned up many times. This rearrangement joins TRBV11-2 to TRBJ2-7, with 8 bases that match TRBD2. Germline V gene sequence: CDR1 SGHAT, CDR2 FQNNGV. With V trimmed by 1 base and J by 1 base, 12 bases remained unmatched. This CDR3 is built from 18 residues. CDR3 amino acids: CASSLVAGGFSGSYEQYF. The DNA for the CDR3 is TGTGCCAGCAGCTTAGTTGCGGGAGGCTTTTCAGGGTCCTACGAGCAGTACTTC.

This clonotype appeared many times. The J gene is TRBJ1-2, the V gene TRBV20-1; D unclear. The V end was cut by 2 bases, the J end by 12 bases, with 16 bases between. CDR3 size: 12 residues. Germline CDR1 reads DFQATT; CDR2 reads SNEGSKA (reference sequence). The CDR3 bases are TGCAGTGCTAGAAGGTTTAACTCTGGACACACCTTC. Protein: CSARRFNSGHTF.